This TCR beta chain is from a study of beta chain features in type 1 diabetes. Overall study results and limits: Within each of all four CD4+ subsets, Type 1 diabetes patients had TCRB CDR3s that were moderately but significantly shorter.

Germline CDR1 is LGHNT and CDR2 is FRNRAP. V lost 0 bases to trimming and J lost 3 bases, with 7 bases between them. The CDR3 covers 14 residues. Based on CD45RO/CCR7/CD25/CD127/CD95/CD27, CD4+ regulatory, stem cell-like memory, naive and central memory cells were sorted. Concerning this clone itself: Its antigen is as yet unknown.

Reverse transcription of all isolated RNA meant that expressed TCRB transcripts were sequenced. Measured with immunoSEQ multiplex PCR; TCRdb has only the in-frame clones, and not every one. The sample holds under 200,000 clones, 7% to 10% seen once. V is TRBV12-5 and J is TRBJ2-3; weak D call: TRBD2 (5 bases). The TCR sequence derives from a woman younger than 30 in good health. Sequenced material: central memory CD4+ T cells from blood. The CDR3 DNA follows: TGTGCTAGTGGTTTGGTACCGGGAACAGATACGCAGTATTTT. It translates to CASGLVPGTDTQYF.